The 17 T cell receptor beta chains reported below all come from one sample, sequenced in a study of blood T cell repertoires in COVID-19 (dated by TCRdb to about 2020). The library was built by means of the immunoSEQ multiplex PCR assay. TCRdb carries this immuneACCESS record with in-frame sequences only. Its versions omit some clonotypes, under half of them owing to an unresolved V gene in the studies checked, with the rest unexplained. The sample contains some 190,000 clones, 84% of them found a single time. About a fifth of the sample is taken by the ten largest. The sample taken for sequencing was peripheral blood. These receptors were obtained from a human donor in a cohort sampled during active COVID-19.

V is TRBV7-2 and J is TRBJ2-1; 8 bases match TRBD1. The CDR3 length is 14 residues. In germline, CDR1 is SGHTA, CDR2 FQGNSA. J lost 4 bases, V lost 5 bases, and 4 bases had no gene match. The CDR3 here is CASSRDRSYNEQFF. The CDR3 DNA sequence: TGTGCCAGCAGCCGGGACAGGAGTTACAATGAGCAGTTCTTC.

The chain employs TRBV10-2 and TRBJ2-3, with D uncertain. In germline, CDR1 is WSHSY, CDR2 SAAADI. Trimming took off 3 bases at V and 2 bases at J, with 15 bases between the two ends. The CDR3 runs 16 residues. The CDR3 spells CASSDPDKLYTDTQYF. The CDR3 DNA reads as TGCGCCAGCAGTGACCCCGACAAGCTTTACACAGATACGCAGTATTTT.

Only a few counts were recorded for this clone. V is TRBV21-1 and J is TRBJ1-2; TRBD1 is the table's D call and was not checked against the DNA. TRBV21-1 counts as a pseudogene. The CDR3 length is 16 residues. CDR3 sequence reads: CASSKEKGAHSYGYTF. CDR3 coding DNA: TGTGCCAGCAGCAAAGAAAAGGGGGCACATAGCTATGGCTACACCTTC.

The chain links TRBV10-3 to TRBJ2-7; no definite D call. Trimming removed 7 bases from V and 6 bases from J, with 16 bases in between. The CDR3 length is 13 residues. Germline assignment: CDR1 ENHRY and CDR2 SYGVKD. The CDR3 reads CAITRPLSGEQYF. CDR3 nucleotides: TGTGCCATCACCCGACCTCTTTCGGGCGAGCAGTACTTC.

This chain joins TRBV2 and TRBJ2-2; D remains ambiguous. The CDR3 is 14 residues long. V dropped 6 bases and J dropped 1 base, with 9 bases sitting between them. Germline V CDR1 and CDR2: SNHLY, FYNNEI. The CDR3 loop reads CASRQNRNTGELFF. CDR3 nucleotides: TGTGCCAGCAGGCAAAATAGGAACACCGGGGAGCTGTTTTTT.

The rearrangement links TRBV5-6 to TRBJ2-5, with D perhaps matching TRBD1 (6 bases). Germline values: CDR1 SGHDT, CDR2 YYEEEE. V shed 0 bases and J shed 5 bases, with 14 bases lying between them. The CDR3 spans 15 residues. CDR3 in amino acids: CASSLGTGRRETQYF. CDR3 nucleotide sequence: TGTGCCAGCAGCTTGGGCACAGGGCGGAGGGAGACCCAGTACTTC.

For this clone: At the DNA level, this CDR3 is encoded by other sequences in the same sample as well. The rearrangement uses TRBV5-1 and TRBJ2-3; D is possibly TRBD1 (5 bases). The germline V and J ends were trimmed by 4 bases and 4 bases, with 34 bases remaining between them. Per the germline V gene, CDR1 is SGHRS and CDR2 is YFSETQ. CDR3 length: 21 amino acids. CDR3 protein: CASSRQPTWQGGKGFADTQYF. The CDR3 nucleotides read TGCGCCAGCAGCAGACAACCCACCTGGCAGGGTGGTAAGGGTTTTGCAGATACGCAGTATTTT.

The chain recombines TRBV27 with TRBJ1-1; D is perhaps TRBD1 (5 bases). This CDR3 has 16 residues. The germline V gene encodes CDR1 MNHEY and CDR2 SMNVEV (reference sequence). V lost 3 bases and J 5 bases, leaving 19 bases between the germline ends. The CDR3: CASSFFRLTGKTEAFF. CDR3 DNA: TGTGCCAGCAGTTTTTTTAGACTTACAGGAAAGACTGAAGCTTTCTTT.

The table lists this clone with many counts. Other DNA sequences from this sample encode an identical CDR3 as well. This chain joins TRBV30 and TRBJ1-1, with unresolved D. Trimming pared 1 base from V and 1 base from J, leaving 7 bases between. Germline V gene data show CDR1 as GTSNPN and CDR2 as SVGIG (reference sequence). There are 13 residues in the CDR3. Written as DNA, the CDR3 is TGTGCCTGGAGTGCAGATACGAACACTGAAGCTTTCTTT. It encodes CAWSADTNTEAFF. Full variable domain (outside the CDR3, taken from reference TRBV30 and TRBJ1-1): SQTIHQWPATLVQPVGSPLSLECTVEGTSNPNLYWYRQAAGRGLQLLFYSVGIGQISSEVPQNLSASRPQDRQFILSSKKLLLSDSGFYLCAWSADTNTEAFFGQGTRLTVV.

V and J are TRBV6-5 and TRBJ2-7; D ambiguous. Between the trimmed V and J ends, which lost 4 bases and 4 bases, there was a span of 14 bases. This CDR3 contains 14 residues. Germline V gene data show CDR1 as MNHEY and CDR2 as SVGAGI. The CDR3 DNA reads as TGTGCCAGCAGTTCACCCCAGGTTCCGTACGAGCAGTACTTC. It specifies CASSSPQVPYEQYF.

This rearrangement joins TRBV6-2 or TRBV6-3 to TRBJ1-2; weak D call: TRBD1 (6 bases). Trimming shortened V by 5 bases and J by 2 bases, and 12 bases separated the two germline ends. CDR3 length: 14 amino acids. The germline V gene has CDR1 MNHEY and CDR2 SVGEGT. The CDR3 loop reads CASSPGHRNYGYTF. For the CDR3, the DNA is TGTGCCAGCAGTCCGGGACACCGAAACTATGGCTACACCTTC.

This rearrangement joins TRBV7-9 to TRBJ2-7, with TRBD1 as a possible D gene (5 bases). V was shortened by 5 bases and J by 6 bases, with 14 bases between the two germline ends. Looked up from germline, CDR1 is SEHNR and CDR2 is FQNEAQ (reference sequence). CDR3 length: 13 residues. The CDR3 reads CASSMGQGSEQYV. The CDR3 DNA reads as TGTGCCAGCAGCATGGGTCAGGGTTCCGAGCAGTACGTC.

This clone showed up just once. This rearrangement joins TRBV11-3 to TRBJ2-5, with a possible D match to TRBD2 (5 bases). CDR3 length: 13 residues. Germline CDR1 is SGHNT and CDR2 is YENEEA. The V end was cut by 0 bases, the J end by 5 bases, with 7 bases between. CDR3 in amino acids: CASSLDPGETQYF. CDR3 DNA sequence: TGTGCCAGCAGCTTAGACCCGGGGGAGACCCAGTACTTC.

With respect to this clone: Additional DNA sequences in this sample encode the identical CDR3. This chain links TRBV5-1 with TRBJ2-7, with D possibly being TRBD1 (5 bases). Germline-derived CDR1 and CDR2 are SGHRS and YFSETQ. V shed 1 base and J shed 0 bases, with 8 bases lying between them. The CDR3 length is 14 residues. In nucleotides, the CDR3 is TGCGCCAGCAGCTTGTGGCAGGGCTCCTACGAGCAGTACTTC. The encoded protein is CASSLWQGSYEQYF.

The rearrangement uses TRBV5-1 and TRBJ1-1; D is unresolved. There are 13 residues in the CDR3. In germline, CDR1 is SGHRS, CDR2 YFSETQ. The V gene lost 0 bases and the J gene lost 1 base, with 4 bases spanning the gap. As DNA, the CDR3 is TGCGCCAGCAGCTTGGTAAAGAACACTGAAGCTTTCTTT. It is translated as CASSLVKNTEAFF.

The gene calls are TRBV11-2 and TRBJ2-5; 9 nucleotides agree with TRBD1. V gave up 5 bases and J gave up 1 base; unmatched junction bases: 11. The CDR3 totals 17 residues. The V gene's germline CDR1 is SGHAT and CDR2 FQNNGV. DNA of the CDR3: TGTGCCAGCAGCGTCCGAGGGACAGGGAGGTCCCAAGAGACCCAGTACTTC. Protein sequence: CASSVRGTGRSQETQYF. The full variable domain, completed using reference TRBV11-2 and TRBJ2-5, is EAGVAQSPRYKIIEKRQSVAFWCNPISGHATLYWYQQILGQGPKLLIQFQNNGVVDDSQLPKDRFSAERLKGVDSTLKIQPAKLEDSAVYLCASSVRGTGRSQETQYFGPGTRLLVL.

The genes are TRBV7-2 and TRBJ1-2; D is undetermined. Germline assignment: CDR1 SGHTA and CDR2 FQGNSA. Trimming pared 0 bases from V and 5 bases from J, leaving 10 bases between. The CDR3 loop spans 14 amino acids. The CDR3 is CASSLAREGYGYTF. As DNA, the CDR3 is TGTGCCAGCAGCTTAGCGCGAGAGGGATATGGCTACACCTTC.